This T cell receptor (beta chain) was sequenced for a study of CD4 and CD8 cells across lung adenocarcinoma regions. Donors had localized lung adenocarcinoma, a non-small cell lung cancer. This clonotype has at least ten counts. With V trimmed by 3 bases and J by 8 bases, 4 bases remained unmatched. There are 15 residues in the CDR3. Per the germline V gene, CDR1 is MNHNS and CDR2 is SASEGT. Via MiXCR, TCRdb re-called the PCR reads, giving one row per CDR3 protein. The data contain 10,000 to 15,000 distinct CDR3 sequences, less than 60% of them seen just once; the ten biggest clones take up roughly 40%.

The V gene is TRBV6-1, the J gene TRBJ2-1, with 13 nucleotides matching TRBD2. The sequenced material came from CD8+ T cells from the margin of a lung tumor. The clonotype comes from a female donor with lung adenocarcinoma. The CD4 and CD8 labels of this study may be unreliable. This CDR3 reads CASSETSGGSDEQFF. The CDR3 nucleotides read TGTGCCAGCAGTGAGACTAGCGGGGGGAGCGATGAGCAGTTCTTC.